One sample yielded the 9 T cell receptor beta chains listed below, sequenced in a study of blood T cell repertoires in COVID-19. The assay was immunoSEQ multiplex PCR, and TCRdb's table has in-frame clones only and misses some. The sample carries around 320,000 clones, roughly 89% recorded once. Sequences were obtained from PBMCs or T cells enriched from blood (not recorded which). The receptors were gathered from a woman between 18 and 29 years old with acute COVID-19.

The chain combines TRBV6-6 with TRBJ2-2, with D possibly matching TRBD1 (5 bases). Germline CDR1 reads MNHNY; CDR2 reads SVGAGI (reference sequence). The CDR3 sequence is 16 residues long. Trimming pared 1 base from V and 7 bases from J, leaving 16 bases between. The CDR3, as DNA: TGTGCCAGCAGTTACTGTACCGACAGTTTTTGCGGGGAGCTGTTTTTT. It codes for CASSYCTDSFCGELFF.

This clone was seen only a few times. Within the sample, other DNA sequences also encode this same CDR3. This sequence joins TRBV28 and TRBJ1-3; 9 nucleotides agree with TRBD1. V was clipped by 2 bases and J by 3 bases; unmatched bases: 5. Germline CDR1 and CDR2: MDHEN and SYDVKM. The CDR3 is 16 amino acids. CDR3 sequence (DNA): TGTGCCAGCAGTTTACCACAGGGGGCCGGTGGAAACACCATATATTTT. Protein sequence: CASSLPQGAGGNTIYF.

The chain carries TRBV7-6 and TRBJ2-5, with 10 nucleotides matching TRBD2. There are 16 residues in the CDR3. Trimming at V came to 5 bases and at J to 2 bases, leaving 8 bases not matched to a gene. The V gene's germline CDR1 is SGHVS and CDR2 FNYEAQ. CDR3 DNA: TGTGCCAGCAGCCCGGGGACTAGCGTACAGCAAGAGACCCAGTACTTC. Translating it yields CASSPGTSVQQETQYF.

This clone was observed once. The junction does not match germline at one end; this may be a read error. The V call is TRBV6-2 or TRBV6-3, the J call TRBJ1-5, with D perhaps TRBD1 (6 bases). This CDR3 is 14 amino acids long. The germline V gene has CDR1 MNHEY and CDR2 SVGEGT. CDR3: CASTYRTDDQPQHF. CDR3 sequence (DNA): TGTGCCAGCACTTACAGGACAGATGATCAGCCCCAGCATTTT.

The V call is TRBV30, the J call TRBJ1-2; the D gene is possibly TRBD1 (5 bases). Trimming took off 1 base at V and 6 bases at J, with 12 bases between the two ends. The CDR3 consists of 13 residues. Germline assignment: CDR1 GTSNPN and CDR2 SVGIG (reference sequence). This CDR3 is CAWSGGVSDGYTF. The CDR3 bases are TGTGCCTGGAGTGGGGGGGTTAGCGATGGCTACACCTTC.

The gene calls are TRBV27 and TRBJ2-1, with no clear D. The germline V and J ends were trimmed by 2 bases and 0 bases, with 8 bases remaining between them. The length of the CDR3 is 15 residues. Germline V gene sequence: CDR1 MNHEY, CDR2 SMNVEV (reference sequence). CDR3 sequence: CASSLQPSSYNEQFF. Written as DNA, the CDR3 is TGTGCCAGCAGTTTACAACCGAGCTCCTACAATGAGCAGTTCTTC.

CDR3 DNA: TGTGCCAGCACCCTTACCGGGACAGGGAATAACTATGGCTACACCTTC. It is translated as CASTLTGTGNNYGYTF. The chain uses TRBV28 and TRBJ1-2, with 9 bases fitting TRBD1. The germline V gene encodes CDR1 MDHEN and CDR2 SYDVKM. This CDR3 is built from 16 residues. V lost 7 bases to trimming and J lost 1 base; unmatched junction nucleotides: 10.

The chain carries TRBV10-1 and TRBJ1-3; maybe TRBD1 (6 bases). Trimming pared 2 bases from V and 4 bases from J, leaving 21 bases between. The CDR3 spans 18 residues. CDR1 and CDR2 from the germline V gene are WNHNN and SYGVQD (reference sequence). CDR3 sequence (DNA): TGCGCCAGCAGTGAGGGGGGGGGCCAGGGGCGATACGGAAACACCATATATTTT. This codes for CASSEGGGQGRYGNTIYF.

The chain recombines TRBV2 with TRBJ1-6, with TRBD1 as a possible D gene (5 bases). The CDR3 runs 13 residues. CDR1 is SNHLY, CDR2 FYNNEI, per germline. V gave up 7 bases and J gave up 6 bases, with 10 bases separating them. CDR3 nucleotides: TGTGCCAGCAAGACAGATTTTAATTCACCCCTCCACTTT. Translation: CASKTDFNSPLHF.